The clone carrying this T cell receptor (beta chain) was detected only a few times. What it binds is not known. The sample originates from a study of vaccination and CD4 T cells after COVID-19. The treatment here: approximately nine-day PBMC culture with coronavirus spike peptide pools or control peptides (ViraFEST assay). The study's findings and limits: From a median of about 20 to 40, SARS-CoV-2-reactive clonotypes increased, though not significantly.

CD4+ T cells that had been cultured provided DNA sequenced with the Oncomine TCR Beta short-read assay. TCRdb recomputed calls from the PCR reads with MiXCR, one row per CDR3 protein. Of about 21,000 distinct CDR3 sequences in the sample, less than 55% were seen once. This CDR3 has 15 residues. J was trimmed by 4 bases and V by 6 bases; bases with no gene match: 7. The germline V gene has CDR1 DFQATT and CDR2 SNEGSKA (reference sequence). Input material: CD4+ T cells from blood, cultured in vitro. The chain links TRBV20-1 to TRBJ2-2, with 11 bases that match TRBD1. The clonotype comes from a human donor who had recovered from COVID-19. The CDR3 sequence: CSASGTGGPTGELFF. CDR3 nucleotides: TGCAGTGCCTCCGGGACAGGGGGACCCACCGGGGAGCTGTTTTTT.